The 12 T cell receptor beta chains below were found in one sample sequenced in a study of a mutant IDH1 vaccine in newly diagnosed glioma. Sequenced by immunoSEQ multiplex PCR; TCRdb stores in-frame clones only, minus some. The repertoire consists of approximately 40,000 clones, with approximately 80% occurring once and the leading ten covering roughly 5.5%. The antigens these receptors bind are not known. Sample time point: week 5, during vaccination. Every vaccination contained 300 ug of the mutant IDH1 20-mer peptide and was paired with topical imiquimod. The specimen comprised PBMCs, sampled from a glioma patient whose treatment included an IDH1 peptide vaccine. All receptors come from a man in his forties with glioma.

This chain joins TRBV2 and TRBJ1-2; no reliable D call. Germline CDR1 reads SNHLY; CDR2 reads FYNNEI. V was clipped by 0 bases and J by 4 bases, with 9 bases between them. This CDR3 is built from 14 residues. The CDR3 loop reads CASSEARQAYGYTF. The CDR3 coding sequence is TGTGCCAGCAGTGAAGCGCGCCAGGCCTATGGCTACACCTTC.

The rearrangement links TRBV11-2 to TRBJ1-5; 7 positions agree with TRBD1. The CDR3 has 14 amino acids. The V gene end was trimmed by 1 base and the J gene end by 5 bases; junction bases not matched to a gene: 2. Germline V gene lookup returns CDR1 SGHAT and CDR2 FQNNGV. In DNA form, the CDR3 reads TGTGCCAGCAGCTTAGTGACAGGGTATCAGCCCCAGCATTTT. As protein: CASSLVTGYQPQHF.

The chain joins TRBV14 to TRBJ1-1; D is undetermined. V dropped 2 bases and J dropped 0 bases, with 4 bases sitting between them. The CDR3 runs to 13 residues. The V gene's germline CDR1 is SGHDN and CDR2 FVKESK. The CDR3 nucleotides are TGTGCCAGCAGCCAACAGATGAACACTGAAGCTTTCTTT. Protein: CASSQQMNTEAFF.

The V gene is TRBV2, the J gene TRBJ1-1; tentatively, D is TRBD1 (6 bases). CDR1 and CDR2 (germline): SNHLY, FYNNEI. With 6 bases removed from V and 6 bases from J, the gap between germline ends came to 14 bases. The CDR3 is made up of 13 amino acids. CDR3 sequence reads: CASRGQGGSEAFF. The CDR3 DNA reads TGTGCCAGCAGGGGACAAGGTGGTTCTGAAGCTTTCTTT.

The chain is built from TRBV11-1 and TRBJ2-5; 11 nucleotides line up with TRBD2. V lost 5 bases to trimming and J lost 0 bases; unmatched junction nucleotides: 2. The V gene's germline CDR1 is SGHAT and CDR2 FQDESV (reference sequence). The CDR3 runs 15 residues. CDR3 coding DNA: TGTGCCAGCAGCCCGGGACTAGCGGACCAAGAGACCCAGTACTTC. Residues: CASSPGLADQETQYF.

J is TRBJ2-1 and V is TRBV5-4, with D hard to call. CDR3 length: 15 amino acids. The V gene's germline CDR1 is SGHNT and CDR2 YYREEE (reference sequence). With 0 bases removed from V and 0 bases from J, the gap between germline ends came to 7 bases. This chain's CDR3 is CASSLDPSSYNEQFF. CDR3 nucleotide sequence: TGTGCCAGCAGCTTGGACCCGAGCTCCTACAATGAGCAGTTCTTC.

The V and J genes are TRBV5-4 and TRBJ2-2; D is uncertain. The V and J ends lost 4 bases and 7 bases respectively, with 8 bases between them. CDR3 length: 12 amino acids. CDR1 is SGHNT, CDR2 YYREEE, per germline (reference sequence). The CDR3 here is CASSPRSGELFF. The CDR3 nucleotides read TGTGCCAGCAGCCCCCGGAGCGGGGAGCTGTTTTTT.

The chain carries TRBV5-1 and TRBJ2-7; 8 positions match TRBD2. This CDR3 comprises 16 residues. V lost 3 bases to trimming and J lost 2 bases; unmatched junction nucleotides: 10. Germline-derived CDR1 and CDR2 are SGHRS and YFSETQ. The CDR3 protein is CASSYPTGGGAYEQYF. CDR3 in DNA: TGCGCCAGCAGCTACCCTACGGGGGGGGGTGCCTACGAGCAGTACTTC.

V and J are TRBV23-1 and TRBJ1-5, with D unresolved. TRBV23-1 is an open reading frame, and its role is uncertain. The V gene lost 1 base and the J gene lost 6 bases, with 13 bases spanning the gap. CDR3 length equals 15 residues. CDR3 DNA: TGCGCCAGCAGTCAATACTGGGATCTGGGTCAGCCCCAGCATTTT. It specifies CASSQYWDLGQPQHF.

CDR3 in DNA: TGTGCCTGGAGTGTGAGCGGGGGGAAGGTTGAGCAGTTCTTC. Encoded protein: CAWSVSGGKVEQFF. V gene TRBV30 combines with J gene TRBJ2-1; 9 nucleotides align to TRBD2. Unmatched junction bases numbered 6, after V lost 0 bases and J lost 9 bases. CDR1 is GTSNPN and CDR2 is SVGIG in the germline V gene (reference sequence). This CDR3 has 14 amino acids.

The genes are TRBV2 and TRBJ2-7; possible D gene TRBD2, 5 bases. V was cut by 8 bases and J by 1 base, with 12 bases left in between. Germline V lookup: CDR1 SNHLY, CDR2 FYNNEI. The CDR3 runs 13 residues. The CDR3 coding sequence is TGTGCCAGCCTTAAGCTAGCATCCTACGAGCAGTACTTC. Translated: CASLKLASYEQYF.

The chain links TRBV5-4 to TRBJ2-1, with 7 positions matching TRBD1. The CDR3 length is 14 residues. Trimming removed 4 bases from V and 7 bases from J; junction bases left unmatched: 8. CDR1 is SGHNT, CDR2 YYREEE, per germline (reference sequence). The CDR3 spells CASSPRQGSNEQFF. In nucleotides, the CDR3 is TGTGCCAGCAGCCCTCGACAGGGTTCAAATGAGCAGTTCTTC. Supplemented by reference TRBV5-4 and TRBJ2-1, the full variable domain reads ETGVTQSPTHLIKTRGQQVTLRCSSQSGHNTVSWYQQALGQGPQFIFQYYREEENGRGNFPPRFSGLQFPNYSSELNVNALELDDSALYLCASSPRQGSNEQFFGPGTRLTVL.